The 3 T cell receptor beta chains presented below share a single source sample, sequenced in a study of Graves' ophthalmopathy and Graves' hyperthyroidism. RNA transcripts served as template for amplifying TCR beta CDR3 sequences. First-round RT-PCR relied on HTBI primers, and a second-round multiplex PCR came next. TCRdb re-derived calls from the multiplex PCR reads in MiXCR, one entry per CDR3 protein. The top ten hold roughly 4% of the sample, which has a few hundred thousand distinct CDR3 sequences, approximately 35% seen once. The sequenced sample was peripheral blood or thyroid tissue (not recorded which). Receptors were obtained from an adult man with Graves' hyperthyroidism.

The chain joins TRBV2 to TRBJ2-3, with 12 bases that match TRBD2. The CDR3 has 16 residues. The germline V gene has CDR1 SNHLY and CDR2 FYNNEI. The V segment lost 4 bases and the J segment 5 bases; nucleotides outside the gene matches: 7. The CDR3 sequence is CASSGPSGGVIDTQYF. The CDR3 DNA follows: TGTGCCAGCAGTGGGCCTAGCGGGGGGGTAATAGATACGCAGTATTTT.

This clonotype has a count of ten or more. The chain carries TRBV10-3 and TRBJ1-6; the D gene is possibly TRBD1 (5 bases). Per the germline V gene, CDR1 is ENHRY and CDR2 is SYGVKD. With 6 bases removed from V and 0 bases from J, the gap between germline ends came to 24 bases. This CDR3 has 20 amino acids. The CDR3 DNA reads TGTGCCATCAGGGCGGCACTGGCAGGGAGAAAGAGCTCCTATAATTCACCCCTCCACTTT. This gives the protein CAIRAALAGRKSSYNSPLHF.

Of note for this clonotype: The junction departs from germline at one end; a sequencing error may be responsible. V gene TRBV2 combines with J gene TRBJ2-5, with 10 bases lining up with TRBD2. Germline lookup yields CDR1 SNHLY and CDR2 FYNNEI. This CDR3 region has 17 residues. CDR3 sequence: CASPRGATGLAKETQYF. Here the CDR3 DNA reads TGCGCCAGTCCCCGGGGGGCAACGGGACTAGCGAAAGAGACCCAGTACTTC.